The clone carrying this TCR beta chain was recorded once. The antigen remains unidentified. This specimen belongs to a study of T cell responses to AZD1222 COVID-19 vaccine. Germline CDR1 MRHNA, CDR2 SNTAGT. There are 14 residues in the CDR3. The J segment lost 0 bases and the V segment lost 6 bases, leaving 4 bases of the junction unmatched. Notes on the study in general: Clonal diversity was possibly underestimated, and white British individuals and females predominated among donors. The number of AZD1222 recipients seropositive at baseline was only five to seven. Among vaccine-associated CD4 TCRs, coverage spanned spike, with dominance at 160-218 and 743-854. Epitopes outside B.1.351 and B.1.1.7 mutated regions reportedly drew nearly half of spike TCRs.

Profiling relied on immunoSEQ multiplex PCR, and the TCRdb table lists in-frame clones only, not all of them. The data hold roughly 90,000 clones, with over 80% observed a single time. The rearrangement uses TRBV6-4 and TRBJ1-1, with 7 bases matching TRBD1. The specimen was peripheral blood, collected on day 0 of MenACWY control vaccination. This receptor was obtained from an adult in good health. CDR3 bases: TGTGCCAGCAGACCAGGGGGGATGAACACTGAAGCTTTCTTT. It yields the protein CASRPGGMNTEAFF.